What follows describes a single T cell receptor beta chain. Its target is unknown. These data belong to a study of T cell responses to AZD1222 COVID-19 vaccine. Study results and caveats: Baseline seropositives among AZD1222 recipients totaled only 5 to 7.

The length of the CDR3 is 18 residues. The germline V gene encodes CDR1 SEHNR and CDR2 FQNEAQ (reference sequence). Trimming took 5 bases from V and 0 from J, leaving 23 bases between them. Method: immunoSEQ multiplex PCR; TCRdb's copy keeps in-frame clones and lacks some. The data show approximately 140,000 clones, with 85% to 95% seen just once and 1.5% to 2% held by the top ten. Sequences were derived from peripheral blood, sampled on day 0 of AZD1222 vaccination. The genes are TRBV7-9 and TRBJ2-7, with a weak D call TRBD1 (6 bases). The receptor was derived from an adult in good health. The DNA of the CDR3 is TGTGCCAGCAGCATAAAGCATACAGGGATTCCTTTCTCCTACGAGCAGTACTTC. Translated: CASSIKHTGIPFSYEQYF.